A selection of T cell receptor beta chains follows, all from one sample in a study of T-cell reconstitution after alpha-beta-depleted transplantation in children. From the PCR reads, TCRdb called clonotypes with MiXCR, one entry per CDR3 protein. This sample has about 980,000 distinct CDR3 sequences; roughly 29% occur once, and the top ten carry 28%. The sample in question was PBMCs, mostly from graft donor cells, obtained 360 days after TCRalphabeta/CD19-depleted stem cell transplant. Every receptor here comes from a boy younger than two who had a stem cell transplant for SCID, so the T cells may come from the graft donor. Both conserved end residues are part of each CDR3. A D gene is named only where the DNA matches it firmly. For some rows the clone size is stated as once, few or many, or as a class when expanded; others skip it.

clone_size j_call d_call v_call cdr3_aa cdr3_nt
few TRBJ2-1 - TRBV30 CAWGRRSSYNEQFF TGTGCCTGGGGTCGGAGGAGCTCCTACAATGAGCAGTTCTTC
- TRBJ1-3 TRBD1 TRBV5-1 CASSLRTGGTFSGNTIYF TGCGCCAGCAGCCTCAGGACAGGGGGCACGTTTTCTGGAAACACCATATATTTT
few TRBJ2-3 - TRBV12-3/TRBV12-4 CASSLLSESDTDTQYF TGTGCCAGCAGTTTATTAAGTGAGTCGGACACAGATACGCAGTATTTT
- TRBJ2-5 - TRBV20-1 CSATPDSGETQYF TGCAGTGCTACACCCGACAGCGGGGAGACCCAGTACTTC
few TRBJ2-5 TRBD2 TRBV27 CASSGGTSGWGTQYF TGTGCCAGCAGTGGGGGGACTAGCGGCTGGGGGACCCAGTACTTC
few TRBJ2-3 TRBD1 TRBV12-3/TRBV12-4 CASSFPTGDRTDTQYF TGTGCCAGCAGTTTTCCCACAGGGGACCGCACAGATACGCAGTATTTT
- TRBJ2-1 - TRBV18 CASSPLRDTDIEQFF TGTGCCAGCTCACCACTTCGAGACACGGACATTGAGCAGTTCTTC
- TRBJ2-7 - TRBV4-2 CASSQGGTRAYEQYF TGTGCCAGCAGCCAAGGTGGGACCCGTGCCTACGAGCAGTACTTC
- TRBJ1-1 - TRBV20-1 CSVTMTRLNTEAFF TGCAGTGTTACAATGACACGCTTGAACACTGAAGCTTTCTTT
- TRBJ2-3 - TRBV5-1 CASSYRTDGTDTQYF TGCGCCAGCAGCTACCGGACGGACGGCACAGATACGCAGTATTTT
few TRBJ2-1 TRBD1 TRBV5-1 CASSDDRGSDEQFF TGCGCCAGCAGCGATGACAGGGGGTCGGATGAGCAGTTCTTC
- TRBJ2-2 TRBD2 TRBV5-1 CASSLSSGVTGELFF TGCGCCAGCAGCTTGAGTAGCGGGGTCACCGGGGAGCTGTTTTTT
- TRBJ2-5 TRBD2 TRBV7-9 CASRGLAETQYF TGTGCCAGCCGGGGACTAGCGGAGACCCAGTACTTC
- TRBJ2-3 - TRBV27 CASSPLPASTDTQYF TGTGCCAGCAGTCCTCTTCCGGCGAGCACAGATACGCAGTATTTT
- TRBJ1-4 - TRBV7-9 CASSFGQAGEKLFF TGTGCCAGCAGCTTTGGGCAGGCGGGTGAAAAACTGTTTTTT
few TRBJ2-7 - TRBV28 CASSVTGTLYEQYF TGTGCCAGCAGTGTGACAGGAACTCTATACGAGCAGTACTTC
- TRBJ2-1 TRBD2 TRBV7-8 CASSFGLAPNEQFF TGTGCCAGCAGCTTTGGACTAGCGCCCAATGAGCAGTTCTTC
- TRBJ2-3 TRBD2 TRBV27 CASSLSTLVAGGHTDTQYF TGTGCCAGCAGTTTATCAACCCTAGTAGCGGGGGGGCACACAGATACGCAGTATTTT
- TRBJ2-7 - TRBV10-2 CASSLGRLGYEQYF TGCGCCAGCAGCCTGGGACGGTTAGGGTACGAGCAGTACTTC
- TRBJ2-3 TRBD2 TRBV11-2 CASSRQAGLAVFDTQYF TGTGCCAGCAGCCGCCAAGCGGGACTAGCGGTATTCGATACGCAGTATTTT
few TRBJ1-1 - TRBV29-1 CSVGKGSVNTEAFF TGCAGCGTTGGTAAGGGGAGCGTGAACACTGAAGCTTTCTTT
few TRBJ2-7 - TRBV28 CASSLVGAMDPYEQYF TGTGCCAGCAGTTTAGTGGGGGCAATGGACCCCTACGAGCAGTACTTC
few TRBJ2-1 TRBD2 TRBV27 CASSLSGGGNEQFF TGTGCCAGCAGTTTGAGCGGGGGAGGAAATGAGCAGTTCTTC
- TRBJ1-2 - TRBV4-2 CASSQEGTYGYTF TGTGCCAGCAGCCAAGAAGGGACGTATGGCTACACCTTC
few TRBJ2-3 - TRBV5-1 CASNVLGGQTDTQYF TGCGCCAGCAACGTTTTGGGGGGACAAACAGATACGCAGTATTTT
- TRBJ2-1 TRBD2 TRBV7-7 CASSLAWRGGNEQFF TGTGCCAGCAGCTTAGCTTGGCGGGGGGGCAATGAGCAGTTCTTC
- TRBJ1-1 - TRBV12-3/TRBV12-4 CASSYPKGNMNTEAFF TGTGCCAGCAGTTATCCCAAGGGTAACATGAACACTGAAGCTTTCTTT
few TRBJ1-1 - TRBV6-6 CASGGGSEAFF TGTGCCAGCGGGGGCGGATCTGAAGCTTTCTTT
- TRBJ2-7 - TRBV28 CASSSPPGPGVDTYEQYF TGTGCCAGCAGTTCCCCGCCCGGGCCAGGGGTCGACACCTACGAGCAGTACTTC